This T cell receptor beta chain was recovered during a study of cytomegalovirus exposure and HLA in healthy donors. About the study: It was reported in a later analysis that the same platform had been used for the 120 or so validation repertoires as for the 666 first-cohort repertoires. Overall study findings and caveats: Cytomegalovirus status, reportedly, was diagnosed with high specificity and sensitivity by the classifier.

The donors were members of the roughly 130-subject validation cohort (separate from the approximately 670-subject first cohort). CDR1 and CDR2 (germline): SGHNT, YENEEA. Trimming took 2 bases from V and 3 from J; bases not matched to a gene: 15. The CDR3 extends over 18 amino acids. Libraries were prepared by immunoSEQ multiplex PCR; TCRdb keeps only in-frame clonotypes and omits some of them. The data contain some 250,000 clones, 85% to 90% of them singletons. Concerning this clone: Antigen unknown.

The chain is built from TRBV11-3 and TRBJ2-5; 7 bases align to TRBD1. Sample: PBMCs. The origin of this receptor is a woman aged 18-29 years in good health and CMV-seronegative. The CDR3 loop reads CASSLLDRRPISEETQYF. The CDR3 DNA follows: TGTGCCAGCAGCTTATTGGACAGGCGGCCGATTAGCGAAGAGACCCAGTACTTC.